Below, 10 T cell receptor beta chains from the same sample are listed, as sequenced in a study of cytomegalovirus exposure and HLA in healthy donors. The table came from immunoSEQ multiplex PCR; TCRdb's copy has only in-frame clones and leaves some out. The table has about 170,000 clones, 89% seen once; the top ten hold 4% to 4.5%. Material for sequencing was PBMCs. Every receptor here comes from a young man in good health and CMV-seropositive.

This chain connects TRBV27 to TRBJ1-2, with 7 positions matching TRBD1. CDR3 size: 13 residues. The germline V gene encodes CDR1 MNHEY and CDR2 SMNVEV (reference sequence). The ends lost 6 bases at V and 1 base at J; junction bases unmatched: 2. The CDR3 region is CASSGTDNYGYTF. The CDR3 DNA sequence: TGTGCCAGCAGCGGGACAGATAACTATGGCTACACCTTC.

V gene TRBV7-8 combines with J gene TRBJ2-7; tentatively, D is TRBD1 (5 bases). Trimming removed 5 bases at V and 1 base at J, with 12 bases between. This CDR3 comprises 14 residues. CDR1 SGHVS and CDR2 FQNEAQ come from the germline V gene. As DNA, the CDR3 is TGTGCCAGCAGCCCAGACAGTACATCCTACGAGCAGTACTTC. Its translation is CASSPDSTSYEQYF. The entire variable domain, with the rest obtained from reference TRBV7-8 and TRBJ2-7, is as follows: GAGVSQSPRYKVAKRGQDVALRCDPISGHVSLFWYQQALGQGPEFLTYFQNEAQLDKSGLPSDRFFAERPEGSVSTLKIQRTQQEDSAVYLCASSPDSTSYEQYFGPGTRLTVT.

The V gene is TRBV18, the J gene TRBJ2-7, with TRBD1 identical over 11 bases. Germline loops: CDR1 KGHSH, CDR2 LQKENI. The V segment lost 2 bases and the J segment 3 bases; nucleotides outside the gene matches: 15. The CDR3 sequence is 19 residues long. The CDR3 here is CASSPSGQGGVTRHYEQYF. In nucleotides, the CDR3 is TGTGCCAGCTCACCATCGGGACAGGGGGGGGTGACTAGACACTACGAGCAGTACTTC.

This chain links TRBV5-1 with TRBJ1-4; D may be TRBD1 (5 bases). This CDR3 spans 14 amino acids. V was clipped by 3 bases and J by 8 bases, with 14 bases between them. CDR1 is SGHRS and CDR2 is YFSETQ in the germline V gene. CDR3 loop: CASSYQGSEEKLFF. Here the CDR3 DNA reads TGCGCCAGCAGCTACCAGGGTTCGGAAGAAAAACTGTTTTTT.

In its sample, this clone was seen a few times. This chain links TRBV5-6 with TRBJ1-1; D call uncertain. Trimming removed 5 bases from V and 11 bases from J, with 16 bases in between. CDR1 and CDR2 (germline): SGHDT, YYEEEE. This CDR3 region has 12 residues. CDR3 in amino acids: CASRREAGLAFF. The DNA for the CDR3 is TGTGCCAGCAGAAGGGAGGCCGGGTTGGCTTTCTTT.

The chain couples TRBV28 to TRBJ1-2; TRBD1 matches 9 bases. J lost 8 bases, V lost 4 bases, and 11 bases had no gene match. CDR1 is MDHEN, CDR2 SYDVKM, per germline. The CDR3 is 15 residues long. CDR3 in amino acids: CASSSRDRDLSGYTF. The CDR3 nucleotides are TGTGCCAGCAGTTCCCGGGACAGGGACCTAAGCGGCTACACCTTC.

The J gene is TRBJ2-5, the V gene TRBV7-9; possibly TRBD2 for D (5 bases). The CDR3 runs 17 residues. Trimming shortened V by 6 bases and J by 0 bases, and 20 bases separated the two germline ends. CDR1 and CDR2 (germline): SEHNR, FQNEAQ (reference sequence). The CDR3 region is CASSPGESTPYQETQYF. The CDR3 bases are TGTGCCAGCAGTCCCGGGGAGTCGACACCCTACCAAGAGACCCAGTACTTC. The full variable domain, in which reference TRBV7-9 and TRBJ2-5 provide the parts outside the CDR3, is DTGVSQNPRHKITKRGQNVTFRCDPISEHNRLYWYRQTLGQGPEFLTYFQNEAQLEKSRLLSDRFSAERPKGSFSTLEIQRTEQGDSAMYLCASSPGESTPYQETQYFGPGTRLLVL.

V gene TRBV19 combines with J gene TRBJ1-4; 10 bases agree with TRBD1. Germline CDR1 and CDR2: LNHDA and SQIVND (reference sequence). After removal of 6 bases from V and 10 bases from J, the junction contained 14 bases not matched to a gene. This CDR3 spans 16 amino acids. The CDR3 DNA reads TGTGCCAGTAGCCCGGAGGGGACAGGGGCCGCGGGAAAACTGTTTTTT. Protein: CASSPEGTGAAGKLFF.

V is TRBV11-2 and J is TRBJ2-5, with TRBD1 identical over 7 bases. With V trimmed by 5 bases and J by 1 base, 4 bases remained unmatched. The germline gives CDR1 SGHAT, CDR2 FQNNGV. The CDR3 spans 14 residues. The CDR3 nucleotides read TGTGCCAGCAGCCGATGGGACAGCCAAGAGACCCAGTACTTC. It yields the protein CASSRWDSQETQYF.

In nucleotides, the CDR3 is TGTGCCAGTTTCGGCAGGGGGCGCGAGACCCAGTACTTC. This codes for CASFGRGRETQYF. The rearrangement uses TRBV28 and TRBJ2-5, with 8 positions matching TRBD1. The junction had 8 bases not matched to a gene; V was cut back by 9 bases and J by 5 bases. The germline V gene encodes CDR1 MDHEN and CDR2 SYDVKM. This CDR3 region has 13 residues.